These 25 T cell receptor beta chains came from one sample sequenced in a study of OX40 agonist ivuxolimab in advanced cancers. Using immunoSEQ multiplex PCR, the repertoire was profiled, and TCRdb retains in-frame clones only, with some absent. This table has tens of thousands of clones, approximately 79% appearing once. The sequenced sample was CD4+ or CD8+ T cells sorted from blood, obtained in a trial of the OX40 agonist ivuxolimab. The receptors derive from an adult with an advanced solid tumor such as melanoma, head and neck, liver or kidney cancer.

V is TRBV20-1 and J is TRBJ2-1; D is undetermined. The length of the CDR3 is 11 residues. The germline V gene has CDR1 DFQATT and CDR2 SNEGSKA (reference sequence). V was shortened by 5 bases and J by 4 bases, with 6 bases between the two germline ends. Here the CDR3 DNA reads TGCAGTGCTGAGACATACAATGAGCAGTTCTTC. Amino acids: CSAETYNEQFF.

The rearrangement joins TRBV10-3 to TRBJ2-5, with D perhaps matching TRBD2 (5 bases). Germline values: CDR1 ENHRY, CDR2 SYGVKD. V shed 0 bases and J shed 3 bases, with 17 bases lying between them. CDR3 length equals 17 residues. CDR3 region: CAISESSVRGPKETQYF. The CDR3 nucleotides read TGTGCCATCAGTGAGTCATCGGTTCGGGGTCCGAAAGAGACCCAGTACTTC.

The chain is built from TRBV30 and TRBJ1-3, with D unclear. Germline-derived CDR1 and CDR2 are GTSNPN and SVGIG (reference sequence). The CDR3 totals 14 residues. The V end lost 1 base, the J end lost 0 bases, and 7 bases lay between the germline ends. Here the CDR3 reads CAWSERISGNTIYF. As DNA, the CDR3 is TGTGCCTGGAGTGAGCGTATCTCTGGAAACACCATATATTTT.

The J gene is TRBJ2-1, the V gene TRBV28; tentatively, D is TRBD2 (7 bases). Deletions cut 7 bases from V and 1 base from J, with 17 bases between. The CDR3 loop spans 16 amino acids. Germline V gives CDR1 MDHEN, CDR2 SYDVKM. The CDR3 bases are TGTGCCAGCACGGTAGGGGGGGCACCATCCTACAATGAGCAGTTCTTC. Translating it yields CASTVGGAPSYNEQFF.

DNA for the CDR3: TGTGCCATCAGTGAGTCCCCAGGCAAAAATAACTATGGCTACACCTTC. This translates into CAISESPGKNNYGYTF. The rearrangement joins TRBV10-3 to TRBJ1-2; D remains unclear. The V end lost 0 bases, the J end lost 1 base, and 12 bases lay between the germline ends. Germline CDR1 ENHRY, CDR2 SYGVKD. The CDR3 has 16 amino acids.

The rearrangement links TRBV5-1 to TRBJ1-2; D not resolved. Trimming shortened V by 2 bases and J by 7 bases, and 12 bases separated the two germline ends. CDR1 SGHRS and CDR2 YFSETQ come from the germline V gene. CDR3 length: 13 residues. CDR3 protein: CASSLMTASGYTF. CDR3 bases: TGCGCCAGCAGCTTAATGACCGCGAGTGGCTACACCTTC.

V is TRBV28 and J is TRBJ2-1, with D possibly matching TRBD2 (7 bases). This CDR3 region has 15 residues. Germline V lookup: CDR1 MDHEN, CDR2 SYDVKM. V lost 9 bases to trimming and J lost 6 bases, with 21 bases between them. This CDR3 reads CASKRGGAEVNEQFF. The CDR3 nucleotides are TGTGCCAGTAAGAGGGGGGGTGCGGAGGTCAATGAGCAGTTCTTC.

The rearrangement joins TRBV5-4 to TRBJ2-7, with D perhaps TRBD1 (5 bases). The CDR3 has 13 amino acids. V gave up 4 bases and J gave up 2 bases, with 10 bases separating them. In germline, CDR1 is SGHNT, CDR2 YYREEE (reference sequence). DNA for the CDR3: TGTGCCAGCAGCCGCAGACAGACCTACGAGCAGTACTTC. Protein product: CASSRRQTYEQYF.

This clone occurred once. The chain carries TRBV5-1 and TRBJ1-1, with D uncertain. V lost 0 bases to trimming and J lost 0 bases, with 3 bases between them. There are 13 residues in the CDR3. Germline CDR1 and CDR2: SGHRS and YFSETQ. CDR3 sequence reads: CASSLAVNTEAFF. In nucleotides, the CDR3 is TGCGCCAGCAGCTTGGCGGTGAACACTGAAGCTTTCTTT.

The rearrangement links TRBV5-1 to TRBJ2-3; D not certain. CDR3 length: 14 amino acids. Trimming shortened V by 3 bases and J by 1 base, and 9 bases separated the two germline ends. Looked up from germline, CDR1 is SGHRS and CDR2 is YFSETQ. The CDR3: CASSSAAGTDTQYF. CDR3 DNA: TGCGCCAGCAGCTCCGCGGCTGGCACAGATACGCAGTATTTT. The whole variable domain, filled in from reference TRBV5-1 and TRBJ2-3, reads KAGVTQTPRYLIKTRGQQVTLSCSPISGHRSVSWYQQTPGQGLQFLFEYFSETQRNKGNFPGRFSGRQFSNSRSEMNVSTLELGDSALYLCASSSAAGTDTQYFGPGTRLTVL.

The chain combines TRBV6-5 with TRBJ2-7; TRBD2 matches 10 bases. This CDR3 has 14 amino acids. V lost 6 bases to trimming and J lost 4 bases; unmatched junction nucleotides: 6. Per germline, CDR1 MNHEY and CDR2 SVGAGI. CDR3 bases: TGTGCCAGCAGACCTAGCGGGAGAGGATACGAGCAGTACTTC. This codes for CASRPSGRGYEQYF.

Notes on this clone: An end of the junction does not agree with germline; a read error may underlie this. V usage is TRBV28 and J usage is TRBJ1-3; D remains ambiguous. This CDR3 is built from 13 residues. CDR1 and CDR2 (germline): MDHEN, SYDVKM. The DNA for the CDR3 is TGTGCCAGCAGTTTCAATCCCGTTGGGATTGTGGATTTT. It codes for CASSFNPVGIVDF.

This chain links TRBV18 with TRBJ1-1; weak D call: TRBD1 (5 bases). The V end was cut by 3 bases, the J end by 4 bases, with 12 bases between. CDR1 and CDR2 (germline): KGHSH, LQKENI. The CDR3 spans 14 residues. The CDR3 reads CASSPLGTVTEAFF. CDR3 nucleotides: TGTGCCAGCTCACCCTTAGGGACTGTCACTGAAGCTTTCTTT.

The chain carries TRBV18 and TRBJ1-3; D gene unclear. V was trimmed by 4 bases and J by 1 base, leaving 2 bases between them. The CDR3 is made up of 12 amino acids. CDR1 is KGHSH and CDR2 is LQKENI in the germline V gene. DNA of the CDR3: TGTGCCAGCTCACAATCTGGAAACACCATATATTTT. This sequence encodes CASSQSGNTIYF.

The V call is TRBV5-4, the J call TRBJ1-1; TRBD1 agrees at 9 bases. CDR1 is SGHNT, CDR2 YYREEE, per germline (reference sequence). CDR3 length: 18 residues. The trim removed 0 bases at V and 7 bases at J, leaving 16 bases unmatched. The CDR3 DNA follows: TGTGCCAGCAGCTTGGAGTCTTGGGACAGGGTGTTTCCGGGTGAAGCTTTCTTT. This codes for CASSLESWDRVFPGEAFF.

This clone ranks as medium-sized (0.01 to 0.1%). This specimen includes other DNA sequences encoding the same CDR3. CDR3 DNA sequence: TGTGCCAGCAGCTTGGTAACGGGACAGGGCTACGAGCAGTACTTC. Translated: CASSLVTGQGYEQYF. J is TRBJ2-7 and V is TRBV7-2; 9 bases are shared with TRBD1. The germline V gene encodes CDR1 SGHTA and CDR2 FQGNSA. The CDR3 loop spans 15 amino acids. The V segment lost 3 bases and the J segment 3 bases; nucleotides outside the gene matches: 6.

This sequence joins TRBV29-1 and TRBJ1-1; D might be TRBD1 (6 bases). Per germline, CDR1 SQVTM and CDR2 ANQGSEA. Deletions cut 6 bases from V and 7 bases from J, with 18 bases between. The length of the CDR3 is 13 residues. The CDR3, as DNA: TGCAGCGTGAGAACAGGGTCCTCCGTTGAAGCTTTCTTT. Protein sequence: CSVRTGSSVEAFF.

The rearrangement joins TRBV6-5 to TRBJ1-2, with TRBD1 identical over 10 bases. This CDR3 comprises 13 residues. Trimming removed 8 bases from V and 7 bases from J; junction bases left unmatched: 7. Germline values: CDR1 MNHEY, CDR2 SVGAGI. In DNA form, the CDR3 reads TGTGCCAGCGGCGTTAGACAGGGGGCTGGCTACACCTTC. Protein sequence: CASGVRQGAGYTF.

This clone was counted once. The chain employs TRBV10-1 and TRBJ1-3; D is possibly TRBD1 (5 bases). V gave up 2 bases and J gave up 0 bases, with 17 bases separating them. Germline V lookup: CDR1 WNHNN, CDR2 SYGVQD (reference sequence). CDR3 length: 18 amino acids. DNA for the CDR3: TGCGCCAGCAGTGAGATCCCCGGCTGGGGGACCTCTGGAAACACCATATATTTT. Translated: CASSEIPGWGTSGNTIYF.

V and J are TRBV7-8 and TRBJ1-2; D remains ambiguous. The CDR3 contains 15 residues. Germline-derived CDR1 and CDR2 are SGHVS and FQNEAQ. The ends were cut back, 5 bases at V and 2 bases at J, with 15 bases in the middle. The CDR3 is CASSRGRLLNYGYTF. Here the CDR3 DNA reads TGTGCCAGCAGCCGAGGTCGCTTACTGAACTATGGCTACACCTTC.

V usage is TRBV18 and J usage is TRBJ1-5; D is possibly TRBD1 (5 bases). Between the trimmed V and J ends, which lost 6 bases and 5 bases, there was a span of 11 bases. The CDR3 has 13 residues. Germline V lookup: CDR1 KGHSH, CDR2 LQKENI. CDR3 in DNA: TGTGCCAGCTCGCCCGGGGGGGATCAGCCCCAGCATTTT. Residues: CASSPGGDQPQHF.

CDR3 in DNA: TGTGCCAGCGGGGGACGCCAAGAGACCCAGTACTTC. This sequence encodes CASGGRQETQYF. The chain recombines TRBV6-5 with TRBJ2-5, with D perhaps given as TRBD1 or TRBD2 (5 bases each). Per the germline V gene, CDR1 is MNHEY and CDR2 is SVGAGI. The V gene lost 8 bases and the J gene lost 1 base, with 8 bases spanning the gap. This CDR3 contains 12 residues.

V usage is TRBV4-2 and J usage is TRBJ2-6, with D uncertain. CDR1 and CDR2 (germline): LGHNA, YNFKEQ. This CDR3 has 15 residues. V was cut by 4 bases and J by 5 bases, with 12 bases left in between. CDR3 residues: CASSPLASRANVLTF. DNA for the CDR3: TGTGCCAGCAGCCCCCTGGCGTCCAGGGCCAACGTCCTGACTTTC.

The chain combines TRBV6-5 with TRBJ2-7; no reliable D call. This CDR3 is built from 12 residues. V dropped 2 bases and J dropped 6 bases, with 8 bases sitting between them. The germline V gene encodes CDR1 MNHEY and CDR2 SVGAGI. The DNA of the CDR3 is TGTGCCAGCAGTTACCAGGACGGCGAGCAGTACTTC. It yields the protein CASSYQDGEQYF.

The gene calls are TRBV11-2 and TRBJ1-5; D may be TRBD1 (6 bases). This CDR3 is 17 amino acids long. Germline V lookup: CDR1 SGHAT, CDR2 FQNNGV. Trimming shortened V by 5 bases and J by 5 bases, and 22 bases separated the two germline ends. CDR3 loop: CASSQGVLRGGHQPQHF. In DNA, the CDR3 is TGTGCCAGCAGCCAAGGGGTGCTTCGAGGGGGGCATCAGCCCCAGCATTTT.